These 6 T cell receptor beta chains were all obtained from the same sample, sequenced in a study of immune evolution from preneoplasia to lung adenocarcinoma. Method: immunoSEQ multiplex PCR; TCRdb's copy keeps in-frame clones and lacks some. The repertoire holds approximately 12,000 clones, with roughly 90% as singletons. Sequenced sample: FFPE invasive lung adenocarcinoma tissue. The origin of the receptors is a person aged 65 to 85 with invasive lung adenocarcinoma.

The chain combines TRBV28 with TRBJ2-7; possibly TRBD1 for D (6 bases). CDR1 MDHEN and CDR2 SYDVKM come from the germline V gene. Deletions cut 6 bases from V and 4 bases from J, with 16 bases between. The CDR3 has 14 amino acids. This CDR3 is CASRDTGLWYEQYF. In nucleotides, the CDR3 is TGTGCCAGCAGAGACACAGGGTTGTGGTACGAGCAGTACTTC.

The J gene is TRBJ2-3, the V gene TRBV7-2; 16 bases line up with TRBD2. Germline CDR1 reads SGHTA; CDR2 reads FQGNSA. J lost 6 bases, V lost 0 bases, and 15 bases had no gene match. The CDR3 consists of 21 residues. The CDR3 protein is CASSLAPGAGTSGRARDTQYF. Written as DNA, the CDR3 is TGTGCCAGCAGCTTAGCCCCAGGGGCTGGGACTAGCGGGAGGGCCAGGGATACGCAGTATTTT.

This clone was observed a few times. As DNA, the CDR3 is TGTGCCAGCTCAGGGTTGGGATACAATGAGCAGTTCTTC. Protein: CASSGLGYNEQFF. The chain uses TRBV18 and TRBJ2-1, with D hard to call. Looked up from germline, CDR1 is KGHSH and CDR2 is LQKENI. V was shortened by 5 bases and J by 4 bases, with 9 bases between the two germline ends. This CDR3 is built from 13 residues.

The V and J genes are TRBV4-1 and TRBJ2-5, with 9 positions matching TRBD1. CDR1 is MGHRA, CDR2 YSYEKL, per germline. The CDR3 runs to 16 residues. With 4 bases clipped from V and 5 bases from J, the junction kept 11 bases outside the gene matches. CDR3 nucleotides: TGCGCCAGCAGCCTGACAGGGGGTCAGTATGGTGAGACCCAGTACTTC. Its translation is CASSLTGGQYGETQYF.

V usage is TRBV6-5 and J usage is TRBJ1-5; 7 bases align to TRBD1. The trim removed 10 bases at V and 6 bases at J, leaving 12 bases unmatched. This CDR3 contains 14 residues. The germline V gene has CDR1 MNHEY and CDR2 SVGAGI. Here the CDR3 DNA reads TGTGCCACCAGGGGAGGGGGGGACAGTCAGCCCCAGCATTTT. It codes for CATRGGGDSQPQHF.

CDR3: CASSFNRGLGYGYTF. CDR3 nucleotide sequence: TGTGCCAGCAGTTTTAACAGGGGCCTTGGCTATGGCTACACCTTC. The chain has TRBV28 and TRBJ1-2; 7 nucleotides line up with TRBD1. V trimming: 3 bases; J trimming: 4 bases; junction bases outside the gene matches: 8. Germline V gene sequence: CDR1 MDHEN, CDR2 SYDVKM. The CDR3 is made up of 15 amino acids.